This T cell receptor beta chain is drawn from a study of identical twins. Germline assignment: CDR1 KGHDR and CDR2 SFDVKD. There are 15 residues in the CDR3. V dropped 0 bases and J dropped 5; count of bases not matched to a gene: 3. Each CDR3 protein gets one entry after TCRdb re-called the 5' RACE reads with MiXCR. The sample comprises 1.5 million to 2 million distinct CDR3 sequences, under 35% of which are singletons, and about 0.27% rests with the top ten. With no exceptions, donors were healthy Caucasians. The V and J genes are TRBV24-1 and TRBJ1-2, with 9 bases that match TRBD1. The sample comprised cord blood. This TCR was sampled from a newborn girl in good health. The CDR3 reads CATSDLRDRVYGYTF. CDR3 in DNA: TGTGCCACCAGTGATTTGCGGGACAGGGTTTATGGCTACACCTTC.